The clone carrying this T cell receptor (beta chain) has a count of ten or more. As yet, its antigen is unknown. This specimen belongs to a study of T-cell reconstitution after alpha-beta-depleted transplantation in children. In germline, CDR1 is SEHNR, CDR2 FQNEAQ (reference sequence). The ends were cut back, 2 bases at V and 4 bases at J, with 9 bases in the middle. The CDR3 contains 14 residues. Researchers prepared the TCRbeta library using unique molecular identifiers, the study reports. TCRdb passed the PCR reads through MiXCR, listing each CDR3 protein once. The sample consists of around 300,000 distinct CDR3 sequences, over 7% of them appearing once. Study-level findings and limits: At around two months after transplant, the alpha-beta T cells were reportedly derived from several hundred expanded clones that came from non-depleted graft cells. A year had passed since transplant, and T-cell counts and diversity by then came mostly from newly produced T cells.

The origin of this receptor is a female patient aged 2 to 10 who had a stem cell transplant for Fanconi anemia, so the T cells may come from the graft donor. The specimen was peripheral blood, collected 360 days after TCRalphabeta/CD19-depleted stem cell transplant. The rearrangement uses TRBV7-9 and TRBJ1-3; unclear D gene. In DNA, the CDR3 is TGTGCCAGCAGCTTATCGGGGTCCGGAAACACCATATATTTT. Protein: CASSLSGSGNTIYF.